This TCR beta chain was captured by sequencing in a study of blood T cell repertoires in COVID-19. Study details: Spain, Italy and the United States supplied samples that represented acute and convalescent COVID-19. PBMCs, B-cell-depleted T cells, or T cells were the source of the cDNA or gDNA that made up the material.

V was trimmed by 5 bases and J by 0 bases, leaving 11 bases between them. Germline V gives CDR1 SGHAT, CDR2 FQNNGV. This CDR3 has 15 amino acids. In the original analysis: Cell counts per sample came from amplifying reference gene primers. Profiled with immunoSEQ multiplex PCR; TCRdb holds only in-frame clones, not every one. V, J and clone size were drawn from that table, and D and trimming were deduced from the DNA. This repertoire shows 50,000 to 70,000 clones, 70% to 90% found once; its top ten account for under 8%. Sequenced: peripheral blood. This clonotype originated in a man in his 60s with active or convalescent COVID-19. This chain connects TRBV11-2 to TRBJ1-3, with D tentatively TRBD1 (6 bases). CDR3 in DNA: TGTGCCAGCAGCCTAGGACAGACCTCTGGAAACACCATATATTTT. Amino acids: CASSLGQTSGNTIYF.